This T cell receptor beta chain comes out of a study of OX40 agonist ivuxolimab in advanced cancers. As for the study in general: The dose of intravenous ivuxolimab that patients received every 2 weeks ranged from 0.01 to 10 mg/kg. Patients assigned to dose escalation were diagnosed with hepatocellular carcinoma, melanoma, renal cell or head and neck cancer.

Trimming at V came to 2 bases and at J to 6 bases, leaving 11 bases not matched to a gene. The length of the CDR3 is 16 residues. Per the germline V gene, CDR1 is SGHRS and CDR2 is YFSETQ. Generated by immunoSEQ multiplex PCR, the TCRdb table keeps only in-frame clones and is missing some. The profile shows more than 50,000 clones, 75% to 90% of them singletons. This clonotype was obtained from an adult with an advanced solid tumor such as melanoma, head and neck, liver or kidney cancer. Sequencing was performed on CD4+ or CD8+ T cells sorted from blood, taken in a trial of the OX40 agonist ivuxolimab. J is TRBJ2-4 and V is TRBV5-1; 7 positions match TRBD1. CDR3 residues: CASSFSGQVGANIQYF. CDR3 sequence (DNA): TGCGCCAGCAGCTTCTCAGGACAGGTTGGGGCAAACATTCAGTACTTC.